Each of the 8 T cell receptor beta chains below was sequenced from the same sample in a study of vaccination and CD4 T cells after COVID-19. The treatment: approximately 9-day PBMC culture with coronavirus spike peptide pools or control peptides (ViraFEST assay). The Oncomine TCR Beta short-read assay was applied to DNA of cultured CD4+ T cells. One entry per CDR3 protein results from TCRdb running MiXCR on the PCR reads. The table records 7,000 to 10,000 distinct CDR3 sequences, about three quarters of them present only once. Antigens of these TCRs are unknown. The sequenced material came from CD4+ T cells from blood, cultured in vitro. Source of these receptors: a human donor who had recovered from COVID-19.

This sequence joins TRBV7-2 and TRBJ1-2; perhaps TRBD1 as D (5 bases). V was clipped by 5 bases and J by 8 bases, with 18 bases between them. The CDR3 runs 14 residues. Germline assignment: CDR1 SGHTA and CDR2 FQGNSA. The CDR3: CASSPGRDVGGYTF. The CDR3 DNA is TGTGCCAGCAGCCCAGGGCGGGACGTGGGCGGCTACACCTTC.

The CDR3 region is CSASLAEETQYF. The CDR3 DNA reads as TGCAGTGCTAGTTTGGCAGAAGAGACCCAGTACTTC. The chain carries TRBV20-1 and TRBJ2-5; D gene uncertain. The CDR3 has 12 residues. Looked up from germline, CDR1 is DFQATT and CDR2 is SNEGSKA (reference sequence). The V gene lost 3 bases and the J gene lost 3 bases, with 8 bases spanning the gap.

The chain combines TRBV7-6 with TRBJ1-1; 8 bases match TRBD1. This CDR3 has 14 amino acids. Germline assignment: CDR1 SGHVS and CDR2 FNYEAQ. Trimming at V came to 4 bases and at J to 5 bases, leaving 6 bases not matched to a gene. The CDR3 sequence is CASSSGQAGTEAFF. CDR3 sequence (DNA): TGTGCCAGCAGCTCGGGACAGGCGGGAACTGAAGCTTTCTTT.

The chain employs TRBV30 and TRBJ1-2, with a possible D match to TRBD1 (5 bases). The CDR3 has 13 residues. Germline assignment: CDR1 GTSNPN and CDR2 SVGIG (reference sequence). V dropped 7 bases and J dropped 8 bases, with 20 bases sitting between them. The CDR3 region has the DNA TGTGCCTACGAATCGAGGGGTGGACAAGGCTACACCTTC. Encoded protein: CAYESRGGQGYTF.

This clonotype was found a few times. This sequence joins TRBV20-1 and TRBJ2-7, with a tentative D call TRBD2 (5 bases). V dropped 3 bases and J dropped 1 base, with 19 bases sitting between them. CDR1 is DFQATT, CDR2 SNEGSKA, per germline (reference sequence). This CDR3 has 16 residues. CDR3 protein: CSARTIGLPISYEQYF. The CDR3 bases are TGCAGTGCTAGGACTATAGGGCTACCAATTTCCTACGAGCAGTACTTC.

The sample holds one count of this clonotype. CDR3 region: CASSSPYIPGRSSYEQYF. For the CDR3, the DNA is TGTGCCAGCAGCTCCCCCTACATACCGGGACGCAGCTCCTACGAGCAGTACTTC. V is TRBV11-2 and J is TRBJ2-7; the D gene could be TRBD1 or TRBD2 (5 bases each). The germline gives CDR1 SGHAT, CDR2 FQNNGV. The CDR3 is 18 amino acids. V was cut by 4 bases and J by 0 bases, with 22 bases left in between.

V usage is TRBV10-3 and J usage is TRBJ2-6; the match to TRBD1 covers 8 bases. V shed 6 bases, J shed 0 bases, and the junction held 4 bases outside the gene matches. The CDR3 runs to 16 residues. Germline V gene data show CDR1 as ENHRY and CDR2 as SYGVKD. The CDR3 DNA is TGTGCCATCAGCGGGACAGGTTACTCTGGGGCCAACGTCCTGACTTTC. It yields the protein CAISGTGYSGANVLTF.

About this clonotype: Its ends do not fully match the called genes, so a read error is possible. V is TRBV20-1 and J is TRBJ2-7; 8 nucleotides line up with TRBD2. Per germline, CDR1 DFQATT and CDR2 SNEGSKA (reference sequence). The CDR3 runs 15 residues. For the CDR3, the DNA is TGCAGTGCAAGAGGGGAGCGGGGGACCGCCTACGAGCAGTACTTC. It codes for CSARGERGTAYEQYF.